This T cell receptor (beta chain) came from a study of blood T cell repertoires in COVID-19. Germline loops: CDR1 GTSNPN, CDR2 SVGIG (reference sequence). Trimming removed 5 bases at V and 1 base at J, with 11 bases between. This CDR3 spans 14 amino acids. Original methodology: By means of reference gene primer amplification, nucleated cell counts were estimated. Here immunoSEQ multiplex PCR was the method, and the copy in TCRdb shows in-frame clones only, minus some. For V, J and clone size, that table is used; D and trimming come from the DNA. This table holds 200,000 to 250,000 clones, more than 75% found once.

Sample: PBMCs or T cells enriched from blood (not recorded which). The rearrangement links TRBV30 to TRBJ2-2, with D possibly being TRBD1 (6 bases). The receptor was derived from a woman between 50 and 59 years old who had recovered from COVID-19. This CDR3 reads CAWGLTGNTGELFF. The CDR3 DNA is TGTGCCTGGGGGTTGACAGGGAACACCGGGGAGCTGTTTTTT.